This record concerns one T cell receptor beta chain sequence. Its matching antigen is unknown. The V end was cut by 4 bases, the J end by 3 bases, with 10 bases between. This CDR3 comprises 13 residues. Germline V lookup: CDR1 MNHEY, CDR2 SMNVEV (reference sequence). This sample stems from a study of lymphopenia after photon versus proton radiotherapy. General observations from the study: Photon-treated patients lost naive T cells and TCR diversity; proton-treated stayed stable. After the lymphocyte nadir, photon-treated repertoires showed oligoclonal expansion, especially of CD8+ Temra cells.

The table came from immunoSEQ multiplex PCR; TCRdb's copy has only in-frame clones and leaves some out. Counted here are approximately 21,000 clones, 85% occurring once; the ten biggest clones make up over 15%. This receptor was identified in a man aged 55 to 70 with pancreatic cancer. The chain links TRBV27 to TRBJ2-7; no definite D call. Sequenced here: peripheral blood, sampled from a patient treated with photon-based radiotherapy. In DNA form, the CDR3 reads TGTGCCAGCAGTTCCACAGCGTACTACGAGCAGTACTTC. Its translation is CASSSTAYYEQYF.